This TCR beta chain was captured in a study of T cell responses to AZD1222 COVID-19 vaccine. Sequencing was performed with immunoSEQ multiplex PCR; in TCRdb, only in-frame clones are kept and a portion is missing. The table includes 120,000 to 150,000 clones, roughly 92% detected once. This clone was picked up one time. From germline, CDR1 is LNHDA and CDR2 SQIVND (reference sequence). V lost 3 bases, J lost 5 bases, and 10 bases lay in between. The CDR3 has 13 amino acids. This clonotype was obtained from an adult who received the AZD1222 COVID-19 vaccine. V is TRBV19 and J is TRBJ1-2; D not resolved. Sample: peripheral blood, taken 28 days after the second AZD1222 dose. The DNA for the CDR3 is TGTGCCAGTAGTATCGGCAGTGAATATGGCTACACCTTC. It encodes CASSIGSEYGYTF.